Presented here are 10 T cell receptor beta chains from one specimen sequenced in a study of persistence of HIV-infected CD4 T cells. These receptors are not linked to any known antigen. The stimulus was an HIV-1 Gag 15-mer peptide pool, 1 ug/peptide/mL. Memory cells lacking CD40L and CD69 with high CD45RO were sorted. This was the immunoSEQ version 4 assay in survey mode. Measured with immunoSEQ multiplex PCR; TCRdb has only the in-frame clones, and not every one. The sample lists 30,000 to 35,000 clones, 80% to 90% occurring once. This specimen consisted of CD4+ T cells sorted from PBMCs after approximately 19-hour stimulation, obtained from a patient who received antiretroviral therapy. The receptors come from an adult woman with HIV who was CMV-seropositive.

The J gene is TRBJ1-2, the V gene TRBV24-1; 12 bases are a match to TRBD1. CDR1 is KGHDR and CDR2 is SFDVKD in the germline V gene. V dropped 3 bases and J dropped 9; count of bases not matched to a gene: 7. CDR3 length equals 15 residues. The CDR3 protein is CATSDAGQGAPSYTF. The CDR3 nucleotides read TGTGCCACCAGTGATGCGGGACAGGGGGCCCCGAGCTACACCTTC.

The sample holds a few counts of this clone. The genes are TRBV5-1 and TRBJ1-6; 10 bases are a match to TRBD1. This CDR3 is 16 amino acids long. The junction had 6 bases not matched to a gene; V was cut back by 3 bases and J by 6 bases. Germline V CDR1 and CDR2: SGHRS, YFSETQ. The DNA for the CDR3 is TGCGCCAGCAGCTCGGGACAGGGGAGTGGTAATTCACCCCTCCACTTT. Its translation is CASSSGQGSGNSPLHF.

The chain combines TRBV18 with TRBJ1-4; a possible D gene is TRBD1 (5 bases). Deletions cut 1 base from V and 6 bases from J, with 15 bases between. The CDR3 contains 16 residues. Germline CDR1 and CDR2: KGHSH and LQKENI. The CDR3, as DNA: TGTGCCAGCTCACCACTGCCGGGACCCGGAGATGAAAAACTGTTTTTT. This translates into CASSPLPGPGDEKLFF.

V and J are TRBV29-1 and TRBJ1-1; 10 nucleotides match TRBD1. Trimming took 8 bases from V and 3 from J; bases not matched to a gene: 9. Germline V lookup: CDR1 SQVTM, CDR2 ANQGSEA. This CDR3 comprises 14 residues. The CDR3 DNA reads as TGCAGCATCGACAGGGGGCTAAGGGACACTGAAGCTTTCTTT. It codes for CSIDRGLRDTEAFF.

CDR3 sequence reads: CASSLIVGGTRNTIYF. DNA of the CDR3: TGTGCCAGCAGCTTAATCGTCGGAGGAACTAGAAACACCATATATTTT. V and J are TRBV5-6 and TRBJ1-3; no firm D call. The V gene's germline CDR1 is SGHDT and CDR2 YYEEEE. V lost 2 bases and J lost 5, with 17 bases in between. CDR3 length equals 16 residues.

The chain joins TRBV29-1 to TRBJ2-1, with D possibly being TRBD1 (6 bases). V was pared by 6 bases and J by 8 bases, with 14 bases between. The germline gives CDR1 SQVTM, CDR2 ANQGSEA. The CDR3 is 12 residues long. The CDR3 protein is CSVRRQVDEQFF. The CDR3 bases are TGCAGCGTACGCCGACAGGTCGATGAGCAGTTCTTC.

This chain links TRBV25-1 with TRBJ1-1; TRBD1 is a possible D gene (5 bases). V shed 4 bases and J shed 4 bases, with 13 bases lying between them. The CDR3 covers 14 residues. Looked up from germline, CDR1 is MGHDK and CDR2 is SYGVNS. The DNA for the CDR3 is TGTGCCAGCAGTGTTCCGGGGAGGGGCACTGAAGCTTTCTTT. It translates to CASSVPGRGTEAFF.

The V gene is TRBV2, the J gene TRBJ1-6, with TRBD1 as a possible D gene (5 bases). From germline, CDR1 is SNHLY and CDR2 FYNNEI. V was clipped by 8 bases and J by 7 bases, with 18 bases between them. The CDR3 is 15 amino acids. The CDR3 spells CASRLGAVENSPLHF. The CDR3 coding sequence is TGTGCCAGCCGCTTAGGGGCAGTTGAGAATTCACCCCTCCACTTT. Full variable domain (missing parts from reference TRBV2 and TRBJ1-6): EPEVTQTPSHQVTQMGQEVILRCVPISNHLYFYWYRQILGQKVEFLVSFYNNEISEKSEIFDDQFSVERPDGSNFTLKIRSTKLEDSAMYFCASRLGAVENSPLHFGNGTRLTVT.

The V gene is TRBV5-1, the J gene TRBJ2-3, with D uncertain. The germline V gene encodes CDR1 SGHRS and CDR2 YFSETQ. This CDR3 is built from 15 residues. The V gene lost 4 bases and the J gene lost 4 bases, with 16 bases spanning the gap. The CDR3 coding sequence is TGCGCCAGCAGCCCAGCTGTTCTAAGAGCAGATACGCAGTATTTT. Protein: CASSPAVLRADTQYF.

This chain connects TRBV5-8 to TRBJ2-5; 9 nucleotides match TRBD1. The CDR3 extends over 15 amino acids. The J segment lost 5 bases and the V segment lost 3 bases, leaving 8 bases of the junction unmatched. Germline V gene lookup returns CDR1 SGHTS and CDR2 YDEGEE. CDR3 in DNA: TGTGCCAGCAGCTGGGGACAGGGACCCTCGGAGACCCAGTACTTC. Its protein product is CASSWGQGPSETQYF.